Following are 25 T cell receptor beta chains from one sample sequenced in a study of metastatic and nonmetastatic thyroid tumors (dated by TCRdb to about 2020). No patient had received any treatment before thyroid surgery. The library was produced with PCR. The sequencing machine was an Illumina HiSeq 4000. TCRdb reran the public reads through fastp at Q25 and MiXCR, keeping productive beta chains. This sample lists about 40,000 clones; over 10% were detected once. The ten most abundant clones make up around a quarter of the sample. Specimen: blood. The receptors were sampled from a female donor with papillary thyroid cancer or a benign thyroid nodule (not recorded which). Some clones in this sample may be carry-over from other donors' samples.

Notes on this clone: A junction end diverges from the germline sequence, so it may reflect a read error. The CDR3 DNA reads TGTGCCATCAGCCAGGGCAACCCGGGCCACGAGCAGTACTTC. As protein: CAISQGNPGHEQYF. This chain connects TRBV3-1 to TRBJ2-7; the D gene is possibly TRBD1 (5 bases). Looked up from germline, CDR1 is LGHDT and CDR2 is YNNKEL (reference sequence). This CDR3 spans 14 amino acids.

This clone was observed many times. The V call is TRBV9, the J call TRBJ2-7; 10 bases map to TRBD1. V shed 0 bases and J 0 bases; nucleotides not matched to a gene: 12. Germline V gene data show CDR1 as SGDLS and CDR2 as YYNGEE. The CDR3 runs 19 residues. As DNA, the CDR3 is TGTGCCAGCAGCGTAGCCGCCGACCGGGACAGGGGACCCTCCTACGAGCAGTACTTC. This sequence encodes CASSVAADRDRGPSYEQYF.

This clone was observed at least ten times. This chain uses TRBV20-1 with TRBJ2-6; no reliable D call. V was trimmed by 4 bases and J by 0 bases, leaving 16 bases between them. The germline gives CDR1 DFQATT, CDR2 SNEGSKA (reference sequence). This CDR3 is 17 amino acids long. CDR3 DNA: TGCAGTGCTAACTTCGGGTCATACTCCTCTGGGGCCAACGTCCTGACTTTC. Its protein is CSANFGSYSSGANVLTF.

This clone was observed many times. This sequence joins TRBV25-1 and TRBJ2-3; the match to TRBD2 covers 13 bases. From germline, CDR1 is MGHDK and CDR2 SYGVNS. The CDR3 sequence is 19 residues long. After removal of 1 base from V and 0 bases from J, the junction contained 7 bases not matched to a gene. The CDR3 region has the DNA TGTGCCAGCAGTGAATCTACTAGCGGGAGGGAGGGTAGCACAGATACGCAGTATTTT. Protein: CASSESTSGREGSTDTQYF.

This clone has ten or more counts. The rearrangement joins TRBV27 to TRBJ1-2; D ambiguous. Trimming removed 4 bases at V and 4 bases at J, with 13 bases between. CDR1 is MNHEY and CDR2 is SMNVEV in the germline V gene (reference sequence). The CDR3 is 14 residues long. CDR3: CASSSPGRAYGYTF. Here the CDR3 DNA reads TGTGCCAGCAGTTCCCCGGGCAGAGCCTATGGCTACACCTTC.

The sample holds many counts of this clone. The rearrangement uses TRBV19 and TRBJ2-1; D is ambiguous. V was cut by 4 bases and J by 6 bases, with 10 bases left in between. Germline V lookup: CDR1 LNHDA, CDR2 SQIVND (reference sequence). The CDR3 is made up of 13 amino acids. CDR3: CASSTRNLNEQFF. The CDR3 coding sequence is TGTGCCAGTAGTACCCGAAACCTCAATGAGCAGTTCTTC. Supplemented by reference TRBV19 and TRBJ2-1, the full variable domain reads DGGITQSPKYLFRKEGQNVTLSCEQNLNHDAMYWYRQDPGQGLRLIYYSQIVNDFQKGDIAEGYSVSREKKESFPLTVTSAQKNPTAFYLCASSTRNLNEQFFGPGTRLTVL.

The table lists this clone with many counts. A much larger clone lies a single base off, so this may be a read error. It is likely a read error, because the conserved phenylalanine at the end of the CDR3 is missing. The chain has TRBV4-1 and TRBJ1-1, with D unresolved. Trimming cost V 3 bases and J 3 bases, with 5 bases left between them. The CDR3 runs 12 residues. The germline gives CDR1 MGHRA, CDR2 YSYEKL. Written as DNA, the CDR3 is TGCGCCAGCAGCCACCGTGACACTGAAGCTTTCCTT. Translated, it gives CASSHRDTEAFL.

CDR3 in DNA: TGTGCCAGCAGCCTAGAGACAGGGGAACGGGAGCTGTTTTTT. Its translation is CASSLETGERELFF. The chain couples TRBV7-2 to TRBJ2-2; 8 nucleotides line up with TRBD1. Germline lookup yields CDR1 SGHTA and CDR2 FQGNSA. The V gene end was trimmed by 5 bases and the J gene end by 9 bases; junction bases not matched to a gene: 8. This CDR3 comprises 14 residues.

This clone was counted between two and nine times. The chain joins TRBV7-9 to TRBJ2-7; D remains ambiguous. Germline V gene data show CDR1 as SEHNR and CDR2 as FQNEAQ (reference sequence). Trimming cost V 7 bases and J 2 bases, with 15 bases left between them. The CDR3 extends over 14 amino acids. CDR3 coding DNA: TGTGCCAGCATCCCCCGTGTCCGCCCCTACGAGCAGTACTTC. This codes for CASIPRVRPYEQYF.

This clone has ten or more counts. The gene calls are TRBV19 and TRBJ1-2; TRBD1 aligns across 10 bases. The V gene's germline CDR1 is LNHDA and CDR2 SQIVND (reference sequence). V shed 5 bases, J shed 5 bases, and the junction held 14 bases outside the gene matches. The CDR3 has 17 residues. CDR3 coding DNA: TGTGCCAGTAGTCCAGGGACAGGGGACTCTGTGGGGTATGGCTACACCTTC. Protein: CASSPGTGDSVGYGYTF.

This clone was detected many times. This sequence joins TRBV11-2 and TRBJ2-5; 13 bases line up with TRBD2. The CDR3 contains 16 residues. The trim removed 6 bases at V and 5 bases at J, leaving 9 bases unmatched. Germline-derived CDR1 and CDR2 are SGHAT and FQNNGV. CDR3 in DNA: TGTGCCAGCAGACCCGGGACTAGCGGGGTCCGGGAGACCCAGTACTTC. Its protein product is CASRPGTSGVRETQYF.

The chain joins TRBV3-1 to TRBJ2-7; 9 bases map to TRBD2. CDR3 length equals 14 residues. The germline V gene encodes CDR1 LGHDT and CDR2 YNNKEL (reference sequence). V shed 3 bases, J shed 6 bases, and the junction held 6 bases outside the gene matches. The CDR3 DNA is TGTGCCAGCAGCCAGGTTAGCGGGAGAGGCGAGCAGTACTTC. Protein sequence: CASSQVSGRGEQYF.

This clone was seen repeatedly, ten times or more. CDR3 in amino acids: CASSFLAGRETQYF. The CDR3 DNA reads TGTGCCAGCAGTTTTTTAGCGGGAAGAGAGACCCAGTACTTC. The rearrangement joins TRBV12-3 or TRBV12-4 to TRBJ2-5; 8 positions match TRBD2. The CDR3 has 14 amino acids. The V segment lost 3 bases and the J segment 4 bases; nucleotides outside the gene matches: 4.

This clone has just a few counts. The chain recombines TRBV6-1 with TRBJ2-7; D is perhaps TRBD1 (6 bases). CDR1 and CDR2 from the germline V gene are MNHNS and SASEGT. The CDR3 runs to 12 residues. Trimming stripped 6 bases from V and 9 bases from J, with 15 bases between. CDR3 region: CASSHRVEGQYF. The CDR3 DNA reads TGTGCCAGCAGCCACAGGGTTGAGGGGCAGTACTTC.

This clone was seen many times. This chain connects TRBV11-2 to TRBJ2-6; unclear D gene. Germline V lookup: CDR1 SGHAT, CDR2 FQNNGV. The CDR3 contains 17 residues. The ends were cut back, 6 bases at V and 2 bases at J, with 17 bases in the middle. Here the CDR3 DNA reads TGTGCCAGCAGACCCATTTGGGCTAGTCCTGGGGCCAACGTCCTGACTTTC. The encoded protein is CASRPIWASPGANVLTF.

This clone has at least ten counts. The chain joins TRBV6-5 to TRBJ2-1, with 8 nucleotides matching TRBD1. This CDR3 contains 16 residues. With V trimmed by 0 bases and J by 4 bases, 5 bases remained unmatched. Germline assignment: CDR1 MNHEY and CDR2 SVGAGI. In DNA form, the CDR3 reads TGTGCCAGCAGTTACTCGAATGACAGGGGATACAATGAGCAGTTCTTC. Translation: CASSYSNDRGYNEQFF.

This clone was picked up many times. The chain employs TRBV5-1 and TRBJ2-6; the D gene is possibly TRBD2 (5 bases). The CDR3 consists of 14 residues. The ends were cut back, 3 bases at V and 2 bases at J, with 6 bases in the middle. Germline assignment: CDR1 SGHRS and CDR2 YFSETQ. CDR3 loop: CASSSGTGANVLTF. CDR3 DNA: TGCGCCAGCAGCTCGGGAACTGGGGCCAACGTCCTGACTTTC.

This clone was detected ten times or more. This chain connects TRBV6-6 to TRBJ1-2; no clear D. Between the trimmed V and J ends, which lost 2 bases and 2 bases, there was a span of 9 bases. Per germline, CDR1 MNHNY and CDR2 SVGAGI (reference sequence). This CDR3 has 14 residues. CDR3 nucleotides: TGTGCCAGCAGTTACGATGGCCAAAACTATGGCTACACCTTC. It specifies CASSYDGQNYGYTF.

This clone was detected ten times or more. The J gene is TRBJ1-2, the V gene TRBV12-5; TRBD1 aligns across 8 bases. Germline CDR1 and CDR2: LGHNT and FRNRAP. The CDR3 has 18 residues. Trimming removed 0 bases from V and 7 bases from J; junction bases left unmatched: 16. The CDR3 region has the DNA TGTGCTAGTGGTTTGGTACCTCGGCAGGGGGCCTACCAGGGTGGCTACACCTTC. Protein: CASGLVPRQGAYQGGYTF.

This clone was seen many times. The chain uses TRBV4-3 and TRBJ2-1; 8 bases match TRBD2. Germline lookup yields CDR1 LGHNA and CDR2 YSLEER. CDR3 length: 13 residues. The V and J ends lost 0 bases and 10 bases, in that order; junction bases with no gene match: 2. This CDR3 is CASSQDREGEQFF. The CDR3 DNA sequence: TGCGCCAGCAGCCAAGATCGGGAGGGGGAGCAGTTCTTC.

There are many counts of this clone. The chain is built from TRBV20-1 and TRBJ1-5; 8 nucleotides align to TRBD1. CDR3 length: 15 amino acids. Germline V gene lookup returns CDR1 DFQATT and CDR2 SNEGSKA (reference sequence). Losses at the gene ends were 2 bases for V and 2 bases for J; bases not matched to a gene: 5. Here the CDR3 DNA reads TGCAGTGCTAGAAGGCCGGGACAGGGCAATCAGCCCCAGCATTTT. Encoded protein: CSARRPGQGNQPQHF.

A few counts support this clone. A much larger clone lies one base from this, so it may be a read error. Because it lacks the conserved phenylalanine or tryptophan at the end, this CDR3 is likely a read error. The rearrangement links TRBV20-1 to TRBJ1-3; D gene ambiguous. The CDR3 covers 14 residues. In germline, CDR1 is DFQATT, CDR2 SNEGSKA (reference sequence). V was cut by 1 base and J by 2 bases, with 9 bases left in between. The CDR3 region has the DNA TGCAGTGCTAGAGGGTCGGGAGCTGGAAACACCATATATTGT. Amino acids: CSARGSGAGNTIYC.

This clone was seen at least ten times. Here the CDR3 reads CASSVNYNSPLHF. Written as DNA, the CDR3 is TGTGCCAGCAGCGTAAACTATAATTCACCCCTCCACTTT. This sequence joins TRBV7-2 and TRBJ1-6; D is ambiguous. The CDR3 is 13 amino acids. Germline V CDR1 and CDR2: SGHTA, FQGNSA. Trimming shortened V by 5 bases and J by 3 bases, and 5 bases separated the two germline ends.

In this sample, this clone turned up many times. The rearrangement joins TRBV27 to TRBJ2-1, with D perhaps matching TRBD1 (5 bases). The V end was cut by 2 bases, the J end by 3 bases, with 5 bases between. The CDR3 runs 13 residues. Germline lookup yields CDR1 MNHEY and CDR2 SMNVEV (reference sequence). The CDR3 protein is CASSLDSYNEQFF. DNA for the CDR3: TGTGCCAGCAGTTTAGACAGCTACAATGAGCAGTTCTTC.

In DNA form, the CDR3 reads TGTGCCAGCAGTTTCTCGGCAGCCCTGGGGTATGGCTACACCTTC. It codes for CASSFSAALGYGYTF. J is TRBJ1-2 and V is TRBV6-2 or TRBV6-3; D uncertain. Germline V gene lookup returns CDR1 MNHEY and CDR2 SVGEGT. Trimming shortened V by 4 bases and J by 5 bases, and 17 bases separated the two germline ends. This CDR3 contains 15 residues.